This entry lists 15 T cell receptor beta chains sequenced from one sample in a study of tumor-infiltrating lymphocytes in primary liver carcinoma. Blood RNA came from unsorted whole blood; germline DNA was also extracted. The investigators made TCR beta cDNA from around 530 ng total RNA, using a constant-region primer. ARM-PCR was slightly modified, and three nested multiplex PCR rounds with it gave rise to the TCR beta libraries. The first two PCR rounds used TRBV1-TRBV30 forward primers with a C-beta reverse primer, 10 to 11 cycles each. TCRdb itself ran the multiplex PCR reads through MiXCR, one entry per CDR3 protein. The sample carries some 190,000 distinct CDR3 sequences, 50% to 75% recorded once. The sample was peripheral blood. The receptors originated from a middle-aged man with primary liver carcinoma and hepatitis B virus infection.

This clonotype has more than one count but fewer than ten. The junction shows a germline mismatch at one end, possibly a read error. V usage is TRBV4-1 and J usage is TRBJ2-7; D may correspond to TRBD1 or TRBD2 (5 bases each). Germline V CDR1 and CDR2: MGHRA, YSYEKL. This CDR3 is 17 amino acids long. This chain's CDR3 is CASSQLTGPTTYYEQYF. Written as DNA, the CDR3 is TGCGCCAGCAGCCAACTCACGGGACCGACAACCTACTACGAGCAGTATTTC.

This clonotype was seen more than once but under ten times. V is TRBV14 and J is TRBJ2-2; TRBD1 matches 8 bases. There are 14 residues in the CDR3. V shed 5 bases, J shed 5 bases, and the junction held 4 bases outside the gene matches. The germline V gene has CDR1 SGHDN and CDR2 FVKESK. The CDR3, as DNA: TGTGCCAGCAGCTCCCGGACAGGGACCGGGGAGCTGTTTTTT. It yields the protein CASSSRTGTGELFF. Complete variable domain (other parts from reference TRBV14 and TRBJ2-2): EAGVTQFPSHSVIEKGQTVTLRCDPISGHDNLYWYRRVMGKEIKFLLHFVKESKQDESGMPNNRFLAERTGGTYSTLKVQPAELEDSGVYFCASSSRTGTGELFFGEGSRLTVL.

A remark on this clonotype: A much larger clone sits a single nucleotide away, making a read error possible. The rearrangement joins TRBV11-2 to TRBJ2-1, with TRBD2 identical over 12 bases. CDR3 length: 16 residues. Germline V gives CDR1 SGHAT, CDR2 FQNNGV. The CDR3 bases are TGTGTCAGCAGCTTAGATCGGGCTAGCGGGAGGGAAGAGCAGTTCTTC. It encodes CVSSLDRASGREEQFF.

This chain connects TRBV4-1 to TRBJ1-5; no clear D. V was clipped by 0 bases and J by 7 bases, with 10 bases between them. The germline gives CDR1 MGHRA, CDR2 YSYEKL. This CDR3 region has 14 residues. CDR3 sequence reads: CASSQDRVIQPQHF. DNA for the CDR3: TGCGCCAGCAGCCAAGATCGGGTGATACAGCCCCAGCATTTT.

The J gene is TRBJ2-7, the V gene TRBV5-5; weak D call: TRBD2 (5 bases). The length of the CDR3 is 15 residues. Germline CDR1 is SGHKS and CDR2 is YYEKEE (reference sequence). The germline V and J ends were trimmed by 1 base and 0 bases, with 11 bases remaining between them. The CDR3 sequence: CASSLTLGISYEQYF. CDR3 nucleotide sequence: TGTGCCAGCAGCTTGACACTCGGGATCTCCTACGAGCAGTACTTC.

This clonotype has more than one count but fewer than ten. The V call is TRBV29-1, the J call TRBJ1-1; no clear D. V lost 8 bases, J lost 4 bases, and 14 bases lay in between. This CDR3 has 12 residues. Germline lookup yields CDR1 SQVTM and CDR2 ANQGSEA. The CDR3 reads CSFFDGGTEAFF. CDR3 nucleotide sequence: TGCAGCTTTTTCGACGGTGGCACTGAAGCTTTCTTT. Looking up the rest from reference TRBV29-1 and TRBJ1-1 gives the full variable domain: SAVISQKPSRDICQRGTSLTIQCQVDSQVTMMFWYRQQPGQSLTLIATANQGSEATYESGFVIDKFPISRPNLTFSTLTVSNMSPEDSSIYLCSFFDGGTEAFFGQGTRLTVV.

The chain recombines TRBV5-5 with TRBJ2-2, with D possibly matching TRBD1 (6 bases). Trimming removed 4 bases at V and 4 bases at J, with 14 bases between. Germline V gives CDR1 SGHKS, CDR2 YYEKEE (reference sequence). The CDR3 totals 15 residues. CDR3 sequence: CASSVQGLSTGELFF. The CDR3 nucleotides read TGTGCCAGCAGCGTGCAGGGGCTCAGCACCGGGGAGCTGTTTTTT. Drawing the rest from reference TRBV5-5 and TRBJ2-2, the complete variable domain is DAGVTQSPTHLIKTRGQQVTLRCSPISGHKSVSWYQQVLGQGPQFIFQYYEKEERGRGNFPDRFSARQFPNYSSELNVNALLLGDSALYLCASSVQGLSTGELFFGEGSRLTVL.

This clonotype has just a few counts. The chain employs TRBV6-6 and TRBJ2-2; D tentatively fits TRBD1 or TRBD2 (6 bases each). The V gene lost 6 bases and the J gene lost 0 bases, with 8 bases spanning the gap. CDR1 is MNHNY and CDR2 is SVGAGI in the germline V gene (reference sequence). This CDR3 is 14 amino acids long. CDR3 bases: TGTGCCAGCAGGAGGGGGGCGAACACCGGGGAGCTGTTTTTT. Translating gives CASRRGANTGELFF.

As regards this clonotype: A junction boundary mismatches the germline segment, possibly from a read error. The chain recombines TRBV11-2 with TRBJ2-5, with D maybe TRBD1 (5 bases). CDR3 length equals 17 residues. Germline V CDR1 and CDR2: SGHAT, FQNNGV. CDR3 protein: CASILGALSGFRETQYF. CDR3 coding DNA: TGTGCCAGCATCTTAGGGGCCTTGTCCGGGTTTCGAGAGACCCAGTACTTC.

About this clonotype itself: A much more abundant neighbour one base away suggests this may be a read error. The chain carries TRBV29-1 and TRBJ2-7; no definite D call. Per the germline V gene, CDR1 is SQVTM and CDR2 is ANQGSEA. V dropped 4 bases and J dropped 3 bases, with 10 bases sitting between them. The CDR3 spans 12 residues. The CDR3 sequence: CSVGVGSYEQYF. CDR3 nucleotide sequence: TGCAGCGTTGGGGTGGGCAGCTACGAGCAGTACTTC.

The V gene is TRBV7-9, the J gene TRBJ2-3; 8 nucleotides line up with TRBD2. This CDR3 comprises 15 residues. The V gene's germline CDR1 is SEHNR and CDR2 FQNEAQ (reference sequence). J lost 4 bases, V lost 5 bases, and 8 bases had no gene match. Here the CDR3 reads CASSHIAGRPDTQYF. CDR3 sequence (DNA): TGTGCCAGCAGCCACATAGCGGGACGTCCAGATACGCAGTATTTT. The variable domain in full, completed from reference TRBV7-9 and TRBJ2-3, reads DTGVSQNPRHKITKRGQNVTFRCDPISEHNRLYWYRQTLGQGPEFLTYFQNEAQLEKSRLLSDRFSAERPKGSFSTLEIQRTEQGDSAMYLCASSHIAGRPDTQYFGPGTRLTVL.

The chain has TRBV6-5 and TRBJ2-7, with 10 positions matching TRBD2. V lost 6 bases, J lost 6 bases, and 8 bases stayed unmatched. Per germline, CDR1 MNHEY and CDR2 SVGAGI. This CDR3 spans 14 amino acids. The CDR3 coding sequence is TGTGCCAGCAGCCCCGGGACTAGCGTAGGCGAGCAGTACTTC. Amino acid sequence: CASSPGTSVGEQYF.

In its sample, this clonotype was seen a few times. The CDR3 bases are TGTGCCATCGGGGCGGGAGGGCCCACCGGGGAGCTGTTTTTT. This translates into CAIGAGGPTGELFF. J is TRBJ2-2 and V is TRBV10-3, with 9 nucleotides matching TRBD2. Germline V gene lookup returns CDR1 ENHRY and CDR2 SYGVKD. The V and J ends lost 8 bases and 4 bases, in that order; junction bases with no gene match: 5. The CDR3 has 14 residues.

Comments on this clonotype: One end of the junction fails to match germline, which may point to a read error. This chain links TRBV6-5 with TRBJ1-6; no clear D gene. CDR1 MNHEY and CDR2 SVGAGI come from the germline V gene. The CDR3 has 13 amino acids. Written as DNA, the CDR3 is TGTGCCGGCAGTTATGATTCGTCCAAATCCCTCCACTTT. Translating it yields CAGSYDSSKSLHF.

About this clonotype: Given a much more abundant clone one base away, this may be a read error. The chain carries TRBV29-1 and TRBJ2-5; 7 bases fit TRBD2. Germline CDR1 and CDR2: SQVTM and ANQGSEA. The junction had 3 bases not matched to a gene; V was cut back by 4 bases and J by 4 bases. The CDR3 has 12 residues. The CDR3 reads CSVGGGPETQYF. The CDR3 region has the DNA TGCAGCGTTGGGGGGGGTCCAGAGACCCAGTACTTC.